This TCR beta chain was identified in a study of OX40 agonist ivuxolimab in advanced cancers. Study-wide findings and caveats: Antigen specificity was not determined for the expanded peripheral T cells.

The CDR3 covers 17 residues. The V gene's germline CDR1 is MDHEN and CDR2 SYDVKM. V was cut by 6 bases and J by 5 bases, with 26 bases left in between. Autoimmune disease history or systemic immunosuppression led to patients being barred. A note on this clone: Its specificity is not known.

This table comes from immunoSEQ multiplex PCR, and its TCRdb copy is limited to in-frame clones, with some not included. The sample records approximately 68,000 clones, roughly 80% being singletons. Sequences were derived from CD4+ or CD8+ T cells sorted from blood, sampled in a trial of the OX40 agonist ivuxolimab. This clonotype was sampled from an adult with an advanced solid tumor such as melanoma, head and neck, liver or kidney cancer. This chain joins TRBV28 and TRBJ2-7, with a possible D match to TRBD1 (6 bases). Here the CDR3 reads CASSPTPLRGYGDEQYF. Written as DNA, the CDR3 is TGTGCCAGCAGCCCTACCCCTCTCAGGGGCTACGGCGACGAGCAGTACTTC.